What follows describes a single TCR beta chain. Its antigen is not identified. TCR sequencing used cDNA made by reverse transcription of extracted RNA. Only in-frame clones appear in the TCRdb table, and some are missing; sequencing was by immunoSEQ multiplex PCR. The sample carries 100,000 to 120,000 clones, roughly three fifths recorded once. The treatment is: oral pan-JAK inhibitor, 5-10 mg twice daily. The CDR3 extends over 11 amino acids. The V gene's germline CDR1 is GTSNPN and CDR2 SVGIG (reference sequence). This sample is drawn from a study of CD8+ T cells in alopecia areata. Findings of the study overall: Scalp samples also yield sequences of resident alphabeta T cells from normal skin. For baseline CD8+ expansion, any link to response stays uncertain with one nonresponder. A great number of expanded lesional clones endured in scalp and blood during tofacitinib.

The sequence came from a human donor with alopecia areata. The sequencing here drew on CD4+ T cells sorted from blood, taken at week 24, from a patient treated with tofacitinib. The gene calls are TRBV30 and TRBJ2-7; 8 nucleotides line up with TRBD1. CDR3 sequence reads: CAVGTGYEQYF. CDR3 nucleotides: TGTGCGGTGGGGACAGGCTACGAGCAGTACTTC. The whole variable domain, filled in from reference TRBV30 and TRBJ2-7, reads SQTIHQWPATLVQPVGSPLSLECTVEGTSNPNLYWYRQAAGRGLQLLFYSVGIGQISSEVPQNLSASRPQDRQFILSSKKLLLSDSGFYLCAVGTGYEQYFGPGTRLTVT.